The 5 T cell receptor beta chains below all came from one sample that was sequenced in a study of T cell responses to AZD1222 COVID-19 vaccine. The protocol was immunoSEQ multiplex PCR, while the TCRdb copy is restricted to in-frame clones and leaves out a portion. The sample contains 140,000 to 150,000 clones, over 85% of which appear only once. Sequenced here: peripheral blood, sampled 28 days after the second AZD1222 dose. Receptors were obtained from an adult who received the AZD1222 COVID-19 vaccine.

This rearrangement joins TRBV6-2 or TRBV6-3 to TRBJ2-7; 7 nucleotides line up with TRBD1. CDR3 size: 12 residues. CDR1 is MNHEY, CDR2 SVGEGT, per germline. The ends lost 5 bases at V and 7 bases at J; junction bases unmatched: 5. This CDR3 reads CASSGQAPEQYF. The CDR3 nucleotides read TGTGCCAGCAGTGGACAGGCTCCTGAGCAGTACTTC.

V usage is TRBV3-1 (or the pseudogene TRBV3-2) and J usage is TRBJ2-3; 9 bases agree with TRBD1. V gave up 4 bases and J gave up 4 bases; unmatched junction bases: 9. Germline CDR1 and CDR2: LGHDT and YNNKEL (reference sequence). CDR3 length: 16 residues. This CDR3 is CASSPFTGQGADTQYF. Here the CDR3 DNA reads TGTGCCAGCAGCCCGTTCACGGGACAGGGCGCAGATACGCAGTATTTT.

This clone was recorded a few times. J is TRBJ2-7 and V is TRBV6-1; TRBD1 agrees at 12 bases. CDR3 size: 15 residues. Germline assignment: CDR1 MNHNS and CDR2 SASEGT. Trimming at V came to 6 bases and at J to 6 bases, leaving 9 bases not matched to a gene. CDR3 protein: CASSDAGTGGGEQYF. CDR3 nucleotide sequence: TGTGCCAGCAGCGACGCCGGGACAGGGGGCGGCGAGCAGTACTTC.

The CDR3 coding sequence is TGCAGCGTCGGCCCGGGACAGGGGTTCCCCGGGGAGCTGTTTTTT. Translating it yields CSVGPGQGFPGELFF. V usage is TRBV29-1 and J usage is TRBJ2-2; 10 bases align to TRBD1. V trimming: 6 bases; J trimming: 6 bases; junction bases outside the gene matches: 10. The CDR3 is made up of 15 amino acids. CDR1 is SQVTM and CDR2 is ANQGSEA in the germline V gene.

The chain is built from TRBV28 and TRBJ1-1, with D tentatively TRBD1 (6 bases). The CDR3 has 16 residues. Germline V gene data show CDR1 as MDHEN and CDR2 as SYDVKM. The V gene lost 4 bases and the J gene lost 1 base, with 16 bases spanning the gap. CDR3 region: CASSSAGEGENTEAFF. The CDR3 DNA is TGTGCCAGCAGTTCGGCGGGTGAGGGGGAGAACACTGAAGCTTTCTTT. The full variable domain, in which reference TRBV28 and TRBJ1-1 provide the parts outside the CDR3, is DVKVTQSSRYLVKRTGEKVFLECVQDMDHENMFWYRQDPGLGLRLIYFSYDVKMKEKGDIPEGYSVSREKKERFSLILESASTNQTSMYLCASSSAGEGENTEAFFGQGTRLTVV.